The 13 T cell receptor beta chains presented below share a single source sample, sequenced in a study of regulatory T cells in long-lasting Graves disease. Time point reported: newly diagnosed GD, antithyroid drugs for less than 3 months. Construction of the TCR library relied on RNA isolated from PBMCs. In building TCR beta libraries, iRepertoire HTBI primers were used together with Arm-PCR of CDR3 regions. TCRdb used MiXCR to reprocess the multiplex PCR reads, holding one entry per CDR3 protein. This sample has some 600,000 distinct CDR3 sequences, with around 16% found just once. These data were also reused for a study on T cells in Graves' hyperthyroidism and ophthalmopathy.

This specimen consisted of peripheral blood mononuclear cells (PBMCs), obtained at new diagnosis, from a patient treated with antithyroid drugs. Source of these receptors: a man between 18 and 29 years old with Graves disease.

This clonotype was counted only a few times. The chain recombines TRBV29-1 with TRBJ1-6; 8 bases are shared with TRBD1. The V gene's germline CDR1 is SQVTM and CDR2 ANQGSEA. Losses at the gene ends were 7 bases for V and 10 bases for J; bases not matched to a gene: 9. The CDR3 consists of 13 residues. The CDR3 DNA follows: TGCAGCGCAGGACAGGGAGCTGGATCACCCCTCCACTTT. Its protein is CSAGQGAGSPLHF.

This clonotype came up many times. The rearrangement uses TRBV24-1 and TRBJ1-1; D ambiguous. The CDR3 runs 13 residues. Per the germline V gene, CDR1 is KGHDR and CDR2 is SFDVKD. V gave up 4 bases and J gave up 11 bases, with 16 bases separating them. CDR3 DNA: TGTGCCACCAGTGACCTCGCGGGCGGTAGGGCTTTCTTT. This sequence encodes CATSDLAGGRAFF.

The table lists this clonotype with many counts. The V call is TRBV12-3 or TRBV12-4, the J call TRBJ2-5; possibly TRBD2 for D (6 bases). Trimming took 2 bases from V and 4 from J, leaving 11 bases between them. CDR3 length equals 14 residues. The CDR3 DNA reads TGTGCCAGCAGTTTAATGCTAGCGCGAGAGACCCAGTACTTC. Translation: CASSLMLARETQYF.

The table lists this clonotype with a few counts. The rearrangement links TRBV12-3 or TRBV12-4 to TRBJ2-1, with D possibly TRBD1 on 5 matching bases. Trimming took 3 bases from V and 1 from J, leaving 10 bases between them. The CDR3 spans 15 residues. CDR3 amino acids: CASSFQGLSYNEQFF. The CDR3 nucleotides are TGTGCCAGCAGTTTCCAGGGCCTATCCTACAATGAGCAGTTCTTC.

The chain carries TRBV20-1 and TRBJ2-3; D gene unclear. V was cut by 4 bases and J by 1 base, with 12 bases left in between. The CDR3 is made up of 14 amino acids. CDR1 is DFQATT and CDR2 is SNEGSKA in the germline V gene (reference sequence). CDR3 coding DNA: TGCAGTGCTATCCCGGCGTCCCGCACAGATACGCAGTATTTT. Its translation: CSAIPASRTDTQYF.

Ten or more counts support this clonotype. V gene TRBV28 combines with J gene TRBJ2-1, with 8 bases aligning to TRBD2. The CDR3 loop spans 20 amino acids. V dropped 4 bases and J dropped 4; count of bases not matched to a gene: 21. Germline V lookup: CDR1 MDHEN, CDR2 SYDVKM. The CDR3 sequence: CASSSPPAGGLPRRYNEQFF. The DNA of the CDR3 is TGTGCCAGCAGTTCACCCCCCGCGGGGGGCCTCCCCCGCCGTTACAATGAGCAGTTCTTC. Looking up the rest from reference TRBV28 and TRBJ2-1 gives the full variable domain: DVKVTQSSRYLVKRTGEKVFLECVQDMDHENMFWYRQDPGLGLRLIYFSYDVKMKEKGDIPEGYSVSREKKERFSLILESASTNQTSMYLCASSSPPAGGLPRRYNEQFFGPGTRLTVL.

The chain has TRBV18 and TRBJ2-2; 14 bases are shared with TRBD2. Per the germline V gene, CDR1 is KGHSH and CDR2 is LQKENI. This CDR3 is 17 amino acids long. V lost 3 bases to trimming and J lost 3 bases; unmatched junction nucleotides: 3. DNA for the CDR3: TGTGCCAGCTCACCGGGACTAGCGGGAGTGGACACCGGGGAGCTGTTTTTT. It specifies CASSPGLAGVDTGELFF. Full variable domain (remainder filled in from reference TRBV18 and TRBJ2-2): NAGVMQNPRHLVRRRGQEARLRCSPMKGHSHVYWYRQLPEEGLKFMVYLQKENIIDESGMPKERFSAEFPKEGPSILRIQQVVRGDSAAYFCASSPGLAGVDTGELFFGEGSRLTVL.

This clonotype has a handful of counts. V gene TRBV12-3 or TRBV12-4 combines with J gene TRBJ2-1; weak D call: TRBD2 (6 bases). The CDR3 has 16 residues. With 5 bases removed from V and 5 bases from J, the gap between germline ends came to 19 bases. The CDR3 protein is CASSLPPGVADNEQFF. The CDR3 DNA is TGTGCCAGCAGTCTCCCCCCGGGGGTAGCGGACAATGAGCAGTTCTTC.

This clonotype was observed at least ten times. The chain links TRBV5-1 to TRBJ1-1; D is uncertain. CDR3 length: 11 residues. Trimming took 7 bases from V and 8 from J, leaving 12 bases between them. Germline V gives CDR1 SGHRS, CDR2 YFSETQ. The CDR3: CASAIGSEAFF. For the CDR3, the DNA is TGCGCCAGCGCAATAGGTTCAGAAGCTTTCTTT.

At least ten counts were recorded for this clonotype. J is TRBJ2-7 and V is TRBV7-8; D could derive from TRBD1 or TRBD2 (5 bases each). The CDR3 is 14 residues long. Germline lookup yields CDR1 SGHVS and CDR2 FQNEAQ. The V end lost 1 base, the J end lost 5 bases, and 12 bases lay between the germline ends. The CDR3 loop is CASSLGRDGDEQYF. Written as DNA, the CDR3 is TGTGCCAGCAGCTTAGGACGGGACGGCGACGAGCAGTACTTC. Full variable domain (remainder filled in from reference TRBV7-8 and TRBJ2-7): GAGVSQSPRYKVAKRGQDVALRCDPISGHVSLFWYQQALGQGPEFLTYFQNEAQLDKSGLPSDRFFAERPEGSVSTLKIQRTQQEDSAVYLCASSLGRDGDEQYFGPGTRLTVT.

This clonotype was observed a few times. This chain uses TRBV10-3 with TRBJ1-5; TRBD1 matches 8 bases. The CDR3 runs 17 residues. The V segment lost 0 bases and the J segment 0 bases; nucleotides outside the gene matches: 4. Germline V gene data show CDR1 as ENHRY and CDR2 as SYGVKD. This CDR3 reads CAISESPDRGSNQPQHF. CDR3 nucleotide sequence: TGTGCCATCAGTGAGTCGCCCGACAGGGGTAGCAATCAGCCCCAGCATTTT.

The chain joins TRBV6-1 to TRBJ1-1, with unresolved D. The CDR3 spans 15 residues. Per germline, CDR1 MNHNS and CDR2 SASEGT. The V and J ends lost 5 bases and 1 base respectively, with 14 bases between them. Here the CDR3 reads CASSPGSQPNTEAFF. The CDR3 DNA reads TGTGCCAGCAGTCCCGGGAGCCAGCCGAACACTGAAGCTTTCTTT.

There are a few counts of this clonotype. This rearrangement joins TRBV29-1 to TRBJ1-5, with 7 nucleotides matching TRBD1. In germline, CDR1 is SQVTM, CDR2 ANQGSEA. The CDR3 length is 13 residues. With 4 bases clipped from V and 5 bases from J, the junction kept 5 bases outside the gene matches. The CDR3 spells CSVGGQVDQPQHF. CDR3 nucleotide sequence: TGCAGCGTTGGAGGACAGGTGGATCAGCCCCAGCATTTT.